The 3 T cell receptor beta chains below all came from one sample that was sequenced in a study of blood T cell repertoires in COVID-19. Sequencing used immunoSEQ multiplex PCR; TCRdb keeps in-frame clones, though not all of them. The data hold around 160,000 clones, with roughly four fifths observed a single time. Sequenced: peripheral blood. Receptors were obtained from a human donor with acute or convalescent COVID-19. The donor label of this sample is uncertain.

This clone was seen only a few times. CDR3: CAWSVPGGFYGYTF. Written as DNA, the CDR3 is TGTGCCTGGAGTGTACCAGGGGGCTTCTATGGCTACACCTTC. This chain joins TRBV30 and TRBJ1-2; 8 bases agree with TRBD1. Trimming removed 0 bases from V and 4 bases from J; junction bases left unmatched: 4. The CDR3 loop spans 14 amino acids. The germline gives CDR1 GTSNPN, CDR2 SVGIG (reference sequence).

The chain links TRBV9 to TRBJ1-2, with D possibly being TRBD1 (6 bases). V was cut by 4 bases and J by 4 bases, with 14 bases left in between. The CDR3 is 14 residues long. Per germline, CDR1 SGDLS and CDR2 YYNGEE. The CDR3 DNA sequence: TGTGCCAGCAGCCCGAGGGACATTGGCTATGGCTACACCTTC. Translated, it gives CASSPRDIGYGYTF.

The rearrangement links TRBV7-2 to TRBJ2-4; TRBD1 aligns across 8 bases. Germline CDR1 and CDR2: SGHTA and FQGNSA. J gave up 0 bases and V 0 bases, and 16 bases lay outside the gene matches. The CDR3 is 21 amino acids. The CDR3 bases are TGTGCCAGCAGCTTAGCGAATTGGGCAGGGGGCGCACCCATAGCCAAAAACATTCAGTACTTC. Protein product: CASSLANWAGGAPIAKNIQYF.